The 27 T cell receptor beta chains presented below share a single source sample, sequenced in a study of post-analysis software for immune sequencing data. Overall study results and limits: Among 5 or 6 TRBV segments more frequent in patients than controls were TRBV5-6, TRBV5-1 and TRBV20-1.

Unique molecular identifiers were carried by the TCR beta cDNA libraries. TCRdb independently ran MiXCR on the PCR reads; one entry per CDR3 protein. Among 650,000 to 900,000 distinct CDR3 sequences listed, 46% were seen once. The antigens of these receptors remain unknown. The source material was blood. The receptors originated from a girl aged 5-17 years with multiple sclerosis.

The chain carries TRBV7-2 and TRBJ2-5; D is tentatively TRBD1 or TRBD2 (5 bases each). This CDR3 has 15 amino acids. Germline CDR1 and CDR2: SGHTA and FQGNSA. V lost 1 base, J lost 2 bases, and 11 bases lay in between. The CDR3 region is CASSLDSGPQETQYF. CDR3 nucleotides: TGTGCCAGCAGCTTAGATTCGGGGCCTCAAGAGACCCAGTACTTC.

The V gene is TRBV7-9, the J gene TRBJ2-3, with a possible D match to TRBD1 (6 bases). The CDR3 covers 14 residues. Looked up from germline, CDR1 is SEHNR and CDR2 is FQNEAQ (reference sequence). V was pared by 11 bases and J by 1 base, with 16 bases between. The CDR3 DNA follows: TGTGCCGGCGCGTGGGGGCTCGGCACAGATACGCAGTATTTT. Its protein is CAGAWGLGTDTQYF.

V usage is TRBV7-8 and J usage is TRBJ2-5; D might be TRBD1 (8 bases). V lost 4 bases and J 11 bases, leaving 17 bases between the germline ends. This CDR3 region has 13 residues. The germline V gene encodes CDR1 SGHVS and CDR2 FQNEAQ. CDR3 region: CASSWQGAGEQYF. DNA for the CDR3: TGTGCCAGCAGCTGGCAGGGGGCGGGGGAGCAGTACTTC.

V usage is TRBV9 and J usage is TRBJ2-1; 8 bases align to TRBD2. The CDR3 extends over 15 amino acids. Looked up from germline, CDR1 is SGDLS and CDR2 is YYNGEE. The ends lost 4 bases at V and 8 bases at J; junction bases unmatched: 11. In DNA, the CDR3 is TGTGCCAGCAGCAATCCCGGGACTAGGCAGGATGAGCAGTTCTTC. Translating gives CASSNPGTRQDEQFF.

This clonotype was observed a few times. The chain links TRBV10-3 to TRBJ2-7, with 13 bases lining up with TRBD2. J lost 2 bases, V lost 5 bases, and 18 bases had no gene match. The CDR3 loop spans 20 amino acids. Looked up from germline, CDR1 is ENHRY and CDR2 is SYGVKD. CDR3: CAISLTRTSGRGLLTYEQYF. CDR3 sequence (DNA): TGTGCCATCAGTCTTACTCGGACTAGCGGGAGAGGGCTCCTGACCTACGAGCAGTACTTC.

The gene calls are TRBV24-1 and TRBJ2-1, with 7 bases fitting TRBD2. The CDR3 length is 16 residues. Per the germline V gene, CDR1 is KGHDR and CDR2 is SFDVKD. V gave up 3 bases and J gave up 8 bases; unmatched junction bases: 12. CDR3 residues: CATSDDFAGVSDEQFF. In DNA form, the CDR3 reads TGTGCCACCAGTGATGATTTTGCGGGAGTTAGCGATGAGCAGTTCTTC.

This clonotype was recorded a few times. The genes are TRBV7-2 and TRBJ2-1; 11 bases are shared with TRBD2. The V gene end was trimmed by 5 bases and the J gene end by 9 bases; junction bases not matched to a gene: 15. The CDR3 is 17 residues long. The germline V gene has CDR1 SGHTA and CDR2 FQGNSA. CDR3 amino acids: CASSLPIPTLAGGEQFF. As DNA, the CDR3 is TGTGCCAGCAGCCTACCGATACCTACTCTAGCGGGAGGTGAGCAGTTCTTC.

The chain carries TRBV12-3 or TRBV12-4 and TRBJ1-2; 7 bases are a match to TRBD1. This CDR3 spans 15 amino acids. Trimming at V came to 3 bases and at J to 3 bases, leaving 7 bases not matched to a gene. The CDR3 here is CASSFRQGGDYGYTF. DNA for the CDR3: TGTGCCAGCAGTTTCCGACAGGGAGGTGACTATGGCTACACCTTC.

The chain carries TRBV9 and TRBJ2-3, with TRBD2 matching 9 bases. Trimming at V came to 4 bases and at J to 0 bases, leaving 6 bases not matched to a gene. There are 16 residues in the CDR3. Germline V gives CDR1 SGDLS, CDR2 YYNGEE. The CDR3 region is CASSSTGLASTDTQYF. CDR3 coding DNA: TGTGCCAGCAGCTCCACGGGACTAGCCAGCACAGATACGCAGTATTTT.

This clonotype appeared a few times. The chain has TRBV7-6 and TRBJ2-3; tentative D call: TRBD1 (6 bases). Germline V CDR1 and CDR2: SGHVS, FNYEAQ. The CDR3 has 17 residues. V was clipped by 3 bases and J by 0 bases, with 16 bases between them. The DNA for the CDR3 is TGTGCCAGCAGCTTTTTAGCATTGCAGGGGAGCACAGATACGCAGTATTTT. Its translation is CASSFLALQGSTDTQYF.

The CDR3 coding sequence is TGTGCCAGCAGCTCCGGGACTAGGGGCAGCACAGATACGCAGTATTTT. Translated, it gives CASSSGTRGSTDTQYF. The V and J genes are TRBV7-3 and TRBJ2-3, with 8 bases matching TRBD2. Trimming at V came to 4 bases and at J to 0 bases, leaving 6 bases not matched to a gene. There are 16 residues in the CDR3. Looked up from germline, CDR1 is SGHTA and CDR2 is FQGTGA.

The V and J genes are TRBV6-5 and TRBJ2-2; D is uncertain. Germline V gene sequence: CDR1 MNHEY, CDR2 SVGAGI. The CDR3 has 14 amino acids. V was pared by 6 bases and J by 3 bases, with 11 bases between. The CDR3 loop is CASSPPRDTGELFF. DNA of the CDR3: TGTGCCAGCAGCCCTCCCCGGGACACCGGGGAGCTGTTTTTT.

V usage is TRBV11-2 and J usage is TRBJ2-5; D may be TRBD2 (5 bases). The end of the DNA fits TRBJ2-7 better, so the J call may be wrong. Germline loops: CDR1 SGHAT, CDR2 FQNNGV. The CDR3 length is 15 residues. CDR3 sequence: CASSPFGNREYEQYF. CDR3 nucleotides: TGTGCCAGCAGCCCCTTCGGGAATCGGGAATACGAGCAGTACTTC.

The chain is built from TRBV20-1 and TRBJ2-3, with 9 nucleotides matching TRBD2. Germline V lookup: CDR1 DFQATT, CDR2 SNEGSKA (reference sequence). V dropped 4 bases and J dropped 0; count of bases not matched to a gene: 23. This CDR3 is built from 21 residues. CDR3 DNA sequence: TGCAGTGCTACGTTCCAAAACAGACAGGGTAGCGGGAGAGGGAGCACAGATACGCAGTATTTT. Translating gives CSATFQNRQGSGRGSTDTQYF.

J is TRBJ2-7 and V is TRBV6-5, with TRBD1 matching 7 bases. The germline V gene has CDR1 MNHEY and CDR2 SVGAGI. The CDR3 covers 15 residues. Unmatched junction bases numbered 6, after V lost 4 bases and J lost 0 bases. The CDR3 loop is CASSSFGTASYEQYF. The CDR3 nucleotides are TGTGCCAGCAGTTCCTTCGGGACAGCCTCCTACGAGCAGTACTTC.

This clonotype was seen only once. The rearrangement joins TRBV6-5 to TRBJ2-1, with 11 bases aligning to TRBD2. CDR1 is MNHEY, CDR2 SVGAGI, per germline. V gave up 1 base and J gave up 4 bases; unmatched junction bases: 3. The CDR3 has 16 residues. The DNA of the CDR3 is TGTGCCAGCAGTTACTTAGCGGGAGGGGCTTACAATGAGCAGTTCTTC. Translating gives CASSYLAGGAYNEQFF.

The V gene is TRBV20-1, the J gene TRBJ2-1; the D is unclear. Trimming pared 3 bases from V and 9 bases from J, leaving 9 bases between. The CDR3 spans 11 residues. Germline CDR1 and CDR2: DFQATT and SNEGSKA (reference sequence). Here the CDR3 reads CSARVISEQFF. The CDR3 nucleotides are TGCAGTGCTAGGGTGATAAGTGAGCAGTTCTTC.

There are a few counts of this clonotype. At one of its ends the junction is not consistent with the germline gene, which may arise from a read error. The CDR3 DNA is TGTGCCAGCAGTTCGCAGACAGGGCTTTTTAACTGTGGCTACACCTTC. Its protein is CASSSQTGLFNCGYTF. The chain recombines TRBV27 with TRBJ1-2, with 7 positions matching TRBD1. The CDR3 length is 16 residues. CDR1 is MNHEY and CDR2 is SMNVEV in the germline V gene (reference sequence).

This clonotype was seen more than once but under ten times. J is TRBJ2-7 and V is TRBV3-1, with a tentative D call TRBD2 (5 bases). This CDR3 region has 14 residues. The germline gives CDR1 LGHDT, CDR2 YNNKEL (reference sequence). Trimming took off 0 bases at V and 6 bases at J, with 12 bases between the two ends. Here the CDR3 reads CASSQDYGGREQYF. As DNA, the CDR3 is TGTGCCAGCAGCCAAGATTACGGAGGACGCGAGCAGTACTTC.

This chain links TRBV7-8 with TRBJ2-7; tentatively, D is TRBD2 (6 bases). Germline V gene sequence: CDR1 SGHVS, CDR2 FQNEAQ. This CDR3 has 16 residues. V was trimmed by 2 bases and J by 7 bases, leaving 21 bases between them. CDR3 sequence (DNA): TGTGCCAGCAGCTTACCTTCGGGGGAGTCCAGGGATGAGCAGTACTTC. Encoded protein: CASSLPSGESRDEQYF. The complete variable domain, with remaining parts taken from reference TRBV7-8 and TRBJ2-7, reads GAGVSQSPRYKVAKRGQDVALRCDPISGHVSLFWYQQALGQGPEFLTYFQNEAQLDKSGLPSDRFFAERPEGSVSTLKIQRTQQEDSAVYLCASSLPSGESRDEQYFGPGTRLTVT.

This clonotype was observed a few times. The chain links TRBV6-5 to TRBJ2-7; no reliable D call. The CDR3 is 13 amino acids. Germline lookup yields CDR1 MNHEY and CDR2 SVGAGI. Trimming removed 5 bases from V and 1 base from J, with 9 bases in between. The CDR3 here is CASSQALSYEQYF. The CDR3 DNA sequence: TGTGCCAGCAGTCAGGCTTTGTCCTACGAGCAGTACTTC.

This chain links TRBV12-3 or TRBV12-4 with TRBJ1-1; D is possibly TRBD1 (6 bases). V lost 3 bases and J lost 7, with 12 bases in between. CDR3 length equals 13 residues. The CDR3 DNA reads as TGTGCCAGCAGTTTGAGGGGGGAGGATGAAGCTTTCTTT. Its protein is CASSLRGEDEAFF.

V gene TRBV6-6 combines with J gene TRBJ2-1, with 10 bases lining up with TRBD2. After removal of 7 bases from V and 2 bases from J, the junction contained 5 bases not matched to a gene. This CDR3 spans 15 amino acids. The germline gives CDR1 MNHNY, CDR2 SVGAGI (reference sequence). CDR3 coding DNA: TGTGCCAGCATCCGGACTAGCGGACCCTACAATGAGCAGTTCTTC. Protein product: CASIRTSGPYNEQFF.

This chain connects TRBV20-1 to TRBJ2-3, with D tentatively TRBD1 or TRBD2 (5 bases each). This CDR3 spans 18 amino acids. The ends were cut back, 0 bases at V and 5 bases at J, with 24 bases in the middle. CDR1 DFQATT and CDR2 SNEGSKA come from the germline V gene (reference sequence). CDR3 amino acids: CSARDTSWGTKVVDTQYF. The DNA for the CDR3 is TGCAGTGCTAGAGATACCTCCTGGGGGACCAAAGTGGTAGATACGCAGTATTTT.

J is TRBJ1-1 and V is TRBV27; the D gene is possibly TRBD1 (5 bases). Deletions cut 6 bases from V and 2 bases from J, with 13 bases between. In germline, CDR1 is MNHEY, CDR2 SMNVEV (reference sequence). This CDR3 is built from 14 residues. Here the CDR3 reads CASSPGLSNTEAFF. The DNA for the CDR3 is TGTGCCAGCAGCCCGGGACTGAGTAACACTGAAGCTTTCTTT.

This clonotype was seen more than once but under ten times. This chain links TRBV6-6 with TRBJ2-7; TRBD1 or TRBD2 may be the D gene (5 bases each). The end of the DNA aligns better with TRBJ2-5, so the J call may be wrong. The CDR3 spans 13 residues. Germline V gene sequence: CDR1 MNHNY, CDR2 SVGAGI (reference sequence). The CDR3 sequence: CASTLSREETQYF. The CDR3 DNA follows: TGTGCCAGCACTCTTTCCAGGGAGGAGACCCAGTACTTC.

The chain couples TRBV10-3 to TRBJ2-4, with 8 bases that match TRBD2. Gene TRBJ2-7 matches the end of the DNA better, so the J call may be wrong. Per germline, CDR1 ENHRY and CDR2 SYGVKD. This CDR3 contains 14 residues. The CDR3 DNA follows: TGTGCCATCAGGCGTAGCGGGGACTCCTACGAGCAGTACTTC. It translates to CAIRRSGDSYEQYF.